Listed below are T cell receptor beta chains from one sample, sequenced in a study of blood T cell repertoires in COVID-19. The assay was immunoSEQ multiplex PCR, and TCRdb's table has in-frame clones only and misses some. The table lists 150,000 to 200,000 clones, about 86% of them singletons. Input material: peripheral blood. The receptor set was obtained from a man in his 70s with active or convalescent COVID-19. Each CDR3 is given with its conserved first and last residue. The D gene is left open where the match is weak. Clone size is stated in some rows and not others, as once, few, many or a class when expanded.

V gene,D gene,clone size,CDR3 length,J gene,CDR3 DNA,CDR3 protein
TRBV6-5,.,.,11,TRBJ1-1,TGTGCCAGCAGGGAGGCGACTGAAGCTTTCTTT,CASREATEAFF
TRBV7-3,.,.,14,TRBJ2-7,TGTGCCAGCAGCTTAAATTCGGGCAGGGGCGAGCAGTACTTC,CASSLNSGRGEQYF
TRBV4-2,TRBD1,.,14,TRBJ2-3,TGTGCCAGCAGCCGGGGACAGCGCACAGATACGCAGTATTTT,CASSRGQRTDTQYF
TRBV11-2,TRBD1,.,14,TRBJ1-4,TGTGCCAGCAGCCCGGACAGGACTAATGAAAAACTGTTTTTT,CASSPDRTNEKLFF
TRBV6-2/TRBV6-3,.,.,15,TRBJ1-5,TGTGCCAGCAGTTACTCGGGGAGGGACAATCAGCCCCAGCATTTT,CASSYSGRDNQPQHF
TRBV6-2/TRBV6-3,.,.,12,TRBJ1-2,TGTGCCAGCAGTCCCGCGGGCTATGGCTACACCTTC,CASSPAGYGYTF
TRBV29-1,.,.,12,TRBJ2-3,TGCAGCGTCCTCCGACTGGGAGATACGCAGTATTTT,CSVLRLGDTQYF
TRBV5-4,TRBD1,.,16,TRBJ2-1,TGTGCCAGCAGCTTGAAAAGGACAGGGTCTTACAATGAGCAGTTCTTC,CASSLKRTGSYNEQFF
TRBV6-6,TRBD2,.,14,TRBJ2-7,TGTGCCAGCAGAGCCGGACTAGCGGGTAGCGCGCAGTACTTC,CASRAGLAGSAQYF
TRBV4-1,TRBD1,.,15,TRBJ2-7,TGCGCCAGCAGCCATGAAGGGACAGGGAGATACGAGCAGTACTTC,CASSHEGTGRYEQYF
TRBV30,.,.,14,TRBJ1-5,TGTGCCTGGAGGCCGGGGGTGAGGGGTGAGGCCCAGCATTTT,CAWRPGVRGEAQHF
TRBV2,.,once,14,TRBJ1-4,TGTGCCAGCAGTGCGGTCAGGGTAGAGGAAAAACTGTTTTTT,CASSAVRVEEKLFF
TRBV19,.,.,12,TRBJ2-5,TGTGCCAGCGGGGGAAACGGCGGGACCCAGTACTTC,CASGGNGGTQYF
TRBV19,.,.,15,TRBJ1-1,TGTGCCAGTAGTATAGTAACCGGGAGGGACACTGAAGCTTTCTTT,CASSIVTGRDTEAFF
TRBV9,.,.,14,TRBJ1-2,TGTGCCAGCAGCGCCGGCGGGGTGTTCTATGGCTACACCTTC,CASSAGGVFYGYTF
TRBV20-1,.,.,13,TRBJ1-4,TGCAGTGCTAGTGGGGGGGCTAATGAAAAACTGTTTTTT,CSASGGANEKLFF
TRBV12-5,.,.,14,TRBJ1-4,TGTGCTAGTGGTCCGGGACACCCTAATGAAAAACTGTTTTTT,CASGPGHPNEKLFF
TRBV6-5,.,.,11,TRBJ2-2,TGTGCCACTCGGAACACCGGGGAGCTGTTTTTT,CATRNTGELFF
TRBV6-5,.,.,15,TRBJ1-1,TGTGCCAGCAGTTTAGGGGTGTGGGTCGGCACTGAAGCTTTCTTT,CASSLGVWVGTEAFF
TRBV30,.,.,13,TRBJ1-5,TGTGCCTGGAGTGTTGCAGGGAGGCAGCCCCAGCATTTT,CAWSVAGRQPQHF
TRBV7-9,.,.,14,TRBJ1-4,TGTGCCAGCAACCCGGGCAGGGGATTTGAAAAACTGTTTTTT,CASNPGRGFEKLFF
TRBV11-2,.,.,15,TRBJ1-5,TGTGCCAGCAGCTTGGGGGGTAATAGCAATCAGCCCCAGCATTTT,CASSLGGNSNQPQHF